The clone carrying this T cell receptor (beta chain) is termed medium-sized. The antigen is unknown. The CDR3 runs 16 residues. V lost 6 bases, J lost 6 bases, and 22 bases lay in between. In germline, CDR1 is MNHEY, CDR2 SVGAGI. The cDNA 3' end received a ligated oligonucleotide with a UMI. An equimolar mix of RC1.1 and RC1.2 primed the beta chain across TRBC1 and TRBC2. TCRdb ran MiXCR on the UMI-ligation and nested PCR reads and lists one entry per CDR3 protein. The data show roughly 50,000 distinct CDR3 sequences, with about 12% seen just once and about 9% held by the top ten. Fixed numbers of PBMC received varying amounts of KT2 cells. The data were obtained in a study of quantifying T cell responses using KT2 cells. Study overall: Reverse transcription used primers in the TCR alpha and beta constant regions. The T4 ligation step was estimated to exceed 8.5% efficiency under optimum conditions.

Overall study results and limits: Very high KT2 spike-in numbers caused saturation in KT2 sequence detection.

The chain combines TRBV6-5 with TRBJ2-3; tentative D call: TRBD2 (7 bases). The clonotype originates from a human donor. Sequenced material: PBMCs spiked with cells of the T cell clone KT2. The CDR3 sequence: CASSPSVGGGPDTQYF. CDR3 nucleotides: TGTGCCAGCAGCCCCTCTGTGGGGGGGGGCCCGGATACGCAGTATTTT.